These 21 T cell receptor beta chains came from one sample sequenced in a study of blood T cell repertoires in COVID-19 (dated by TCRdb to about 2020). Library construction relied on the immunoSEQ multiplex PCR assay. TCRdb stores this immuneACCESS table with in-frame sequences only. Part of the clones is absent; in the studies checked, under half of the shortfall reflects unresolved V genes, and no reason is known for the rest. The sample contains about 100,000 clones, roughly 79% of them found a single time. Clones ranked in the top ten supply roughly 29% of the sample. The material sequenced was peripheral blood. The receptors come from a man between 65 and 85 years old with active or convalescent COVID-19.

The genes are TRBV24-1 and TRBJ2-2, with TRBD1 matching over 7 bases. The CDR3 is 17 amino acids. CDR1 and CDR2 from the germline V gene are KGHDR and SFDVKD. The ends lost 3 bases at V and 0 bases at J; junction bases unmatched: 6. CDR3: CATSDSTGTANTGELFF. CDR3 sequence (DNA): TGTGCCACCAGTGATAGTACCGGGACAGCGAACACCGGGGAGCTGTTTTTT.

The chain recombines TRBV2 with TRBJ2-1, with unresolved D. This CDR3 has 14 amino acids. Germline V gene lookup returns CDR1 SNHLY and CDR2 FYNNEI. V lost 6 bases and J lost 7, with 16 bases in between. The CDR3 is CASSPTLNLNEQFF. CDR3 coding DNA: TGTGCCAGCAGCCCTACGTTGAATTTAAATGAGCAGTTCTTC.

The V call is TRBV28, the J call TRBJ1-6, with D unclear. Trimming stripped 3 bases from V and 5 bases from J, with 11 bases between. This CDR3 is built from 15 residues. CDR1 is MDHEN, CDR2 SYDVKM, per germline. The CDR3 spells CASSFRGENNSPLHF. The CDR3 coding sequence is TGTGCCAGCAGTTTCCGGGGTGAGAATAATTCACCCCTCCACTTT.

The CDR3 DNA is TGTGCCAGCAGCTTTGTCGGGGGCAATCAGCCCCAGCATTTT. It codes for CASSFVGGNQPQHF. The chain has TRBV5-8 and TRBJ1-5; no clear D gene. The CDR3 spans 14 residues. Trimming pared 2 bases from V and 2 bases from J, leaving 8 bases between. CDR1 and CDR2 (germline): SGHTS, YDEGEE.

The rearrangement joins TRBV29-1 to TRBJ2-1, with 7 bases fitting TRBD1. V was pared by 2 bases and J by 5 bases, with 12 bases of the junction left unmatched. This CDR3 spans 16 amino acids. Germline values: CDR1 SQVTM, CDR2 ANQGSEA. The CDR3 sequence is CSVEWLRQGSNNEQFF. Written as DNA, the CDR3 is TGCAGCGTTGAATGGCTGAGACAGGGCTCTAACAATGAGCAGTTCTTC.

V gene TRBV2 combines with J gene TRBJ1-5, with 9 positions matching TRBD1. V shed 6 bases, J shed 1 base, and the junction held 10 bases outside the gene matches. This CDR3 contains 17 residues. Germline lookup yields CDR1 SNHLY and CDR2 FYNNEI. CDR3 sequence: CASRRTGAGRSNQPQHF. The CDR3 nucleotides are TGTGCCAGCAGGCGGACAGGGGCAGGAAGAAGCAATCAGCCCCAGCATTTT.

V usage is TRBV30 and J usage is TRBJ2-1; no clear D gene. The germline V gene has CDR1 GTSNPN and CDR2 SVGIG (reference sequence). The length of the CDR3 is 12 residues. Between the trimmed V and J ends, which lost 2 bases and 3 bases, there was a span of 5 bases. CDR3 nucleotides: TGTGCCTGGAGTCCCTTCTACAATGAGCAGTTCTTC. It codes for CAWSPFYNEQFF.

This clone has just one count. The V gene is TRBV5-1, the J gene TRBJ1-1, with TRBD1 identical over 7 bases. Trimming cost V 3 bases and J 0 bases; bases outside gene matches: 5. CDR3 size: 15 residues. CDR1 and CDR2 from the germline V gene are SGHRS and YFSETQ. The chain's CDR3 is CASSSGQIMNTEAFF. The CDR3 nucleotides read TGCGCCAGCAGCTCGGGACAGATAATGAACACTGAAGCTTTCTTT.

In DNA, the CDR3 is TGTGCCAGCTCCACATGGCCCTGGGAGACCCAGTACTTC. The encoded protein is CASSTWPWETQYF. The chain has TRBV25-1 and TRBJ2-5; D is uncertain. CDR1 MGHDK and CDR2 SYGVNS come from the germline V gene. Deletions cut 8 bases from V and 5 bases from J, with 15 bases between. The CDR3 is 13 amino acids.

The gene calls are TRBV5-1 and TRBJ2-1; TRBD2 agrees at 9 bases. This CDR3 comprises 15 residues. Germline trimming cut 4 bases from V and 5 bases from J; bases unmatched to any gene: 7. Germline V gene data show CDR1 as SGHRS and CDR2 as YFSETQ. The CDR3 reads CASSRGLAGNNEQFF. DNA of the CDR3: TGCGCCAGCAGCAGGGGACTAGCAGGGAACAATGAGCAGTTCTTC.

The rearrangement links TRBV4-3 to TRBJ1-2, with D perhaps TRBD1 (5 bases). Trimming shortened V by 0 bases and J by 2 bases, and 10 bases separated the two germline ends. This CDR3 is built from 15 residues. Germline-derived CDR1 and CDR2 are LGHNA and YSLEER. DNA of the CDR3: TGCGCCAGCAGCCAAGACTGGTCAGGGAACTATGGCTACACCTTC. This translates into CASSQDWSGNYGYTF.

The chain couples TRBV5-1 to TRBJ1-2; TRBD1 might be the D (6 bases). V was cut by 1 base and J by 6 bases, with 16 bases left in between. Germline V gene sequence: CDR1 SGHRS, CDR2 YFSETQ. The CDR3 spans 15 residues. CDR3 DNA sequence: TGCGCCAGCAGCTTGCCAGCCGTGGCAGGGGATGGCTACACCTTC. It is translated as CASSLPAVAGDGYTF.

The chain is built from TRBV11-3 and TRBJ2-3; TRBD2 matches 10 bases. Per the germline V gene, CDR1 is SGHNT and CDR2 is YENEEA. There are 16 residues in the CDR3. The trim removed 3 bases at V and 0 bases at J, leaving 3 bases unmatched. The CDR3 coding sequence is TGTGCCAGCAGCTTGGGGACTAGCGCGAGCACAGATACGCAGTATTTT. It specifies CASSLGTSASTDTQYF.

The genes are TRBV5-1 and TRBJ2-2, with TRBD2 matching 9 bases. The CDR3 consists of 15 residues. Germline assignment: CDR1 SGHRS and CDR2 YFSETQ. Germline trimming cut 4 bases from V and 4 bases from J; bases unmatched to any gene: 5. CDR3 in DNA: TGCGCCAGCAGCCTAGCGGGGCCAGCCACCGGGGAGCTGTTTTTT. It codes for CASSLAGPATGELFF.

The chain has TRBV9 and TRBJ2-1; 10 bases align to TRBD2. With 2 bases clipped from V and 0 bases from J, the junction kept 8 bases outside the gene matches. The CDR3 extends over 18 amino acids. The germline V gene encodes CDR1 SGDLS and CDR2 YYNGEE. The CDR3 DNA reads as TGTGCCAGCAGCGTTCTGGCCCCTAGCGGGGGCTCCTACAATGAGCAGTTCTTC. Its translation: CASSVLAPSGGSYNEQFF. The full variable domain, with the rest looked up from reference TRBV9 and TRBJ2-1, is DSGVTQTPKHLITATGQRVTLRCSPRSGDLSVYWYQQSLDQGLQFLIQYYNGEERAKGNILERFSAQQFPDLHSELNLSSLELGDSALYFCASSVLAPSGGSYNEQFFGPGTRLTVL.

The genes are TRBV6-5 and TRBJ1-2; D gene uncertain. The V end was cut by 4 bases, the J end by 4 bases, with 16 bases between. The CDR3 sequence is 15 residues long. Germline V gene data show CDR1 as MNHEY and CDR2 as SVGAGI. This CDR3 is CASSSQDTVSYGYTF. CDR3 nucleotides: TGTGCCAGCAGTTCTCAGGATACGGTTAGCTATGGCTACACCTTC.

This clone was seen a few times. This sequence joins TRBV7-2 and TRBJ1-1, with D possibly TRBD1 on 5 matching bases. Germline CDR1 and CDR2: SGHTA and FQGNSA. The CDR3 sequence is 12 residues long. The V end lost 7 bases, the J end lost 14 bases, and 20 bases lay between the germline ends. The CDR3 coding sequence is TGTGCCAGCATCCCCTGGGGCAGCAAGGCGTTCTTT. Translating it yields CASIPWGSKAFF. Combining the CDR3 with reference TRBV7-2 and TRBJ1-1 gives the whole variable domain GAGVSQSPSNKVTEKGKDVELRCDPISGHTALYWYRQSLGQGLEFLIYFQGNSAPDKSGLPSDRFSAERTGGSVSTLTIQRTQQEDSAVYLCASIPWGSKAFFGQGTRLTVV.

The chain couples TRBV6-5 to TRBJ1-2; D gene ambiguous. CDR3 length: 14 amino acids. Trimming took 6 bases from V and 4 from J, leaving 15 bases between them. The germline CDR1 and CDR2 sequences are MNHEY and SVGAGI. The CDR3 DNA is TGTGCCAGCAGATTACGAGGTGGAGGCTATGGCTACACCTTC. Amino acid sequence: CASRLRGGGYGYTF.

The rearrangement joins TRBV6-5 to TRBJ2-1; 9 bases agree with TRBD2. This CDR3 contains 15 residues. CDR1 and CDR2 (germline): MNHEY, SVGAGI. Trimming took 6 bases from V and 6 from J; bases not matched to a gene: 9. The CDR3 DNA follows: TGTGCCAGCAGCGGCAGACTAGCGGAGAGCAATGAGCAGTTCTTC. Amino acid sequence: CASSGRLAESNEQFF.

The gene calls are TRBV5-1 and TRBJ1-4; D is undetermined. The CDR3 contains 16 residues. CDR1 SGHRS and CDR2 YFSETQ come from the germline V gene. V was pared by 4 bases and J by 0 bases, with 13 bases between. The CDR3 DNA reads TGCGCCAGCAGCCTTGGGCCAGCTGCAACTAATGAAAAACTGTTTTTT. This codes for CASSLGPAATNEKLFF.

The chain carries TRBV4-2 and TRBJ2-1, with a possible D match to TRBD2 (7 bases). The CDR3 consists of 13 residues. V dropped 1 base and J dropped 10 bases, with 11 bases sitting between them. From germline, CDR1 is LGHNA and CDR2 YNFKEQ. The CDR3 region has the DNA TGTGCCAGCAGCCAAGGCGGGGGCAGCGAGCAGTTCTTC. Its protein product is CASSQGGGSEQFF.